Below, 15 T cell receptor beta chains from the same sample are listed, as sequenced in a study of blood T cell repertoires in COVID-19. Here immunoSEQ multiplex PCR was the method, and the copy in TCRdb shows in-frame clones only, minus some. Among about 88,000 clones listed, around three quarters were seen once. The sequencing sample was made of peripheral blood. Receptor source: a woman aged 55-70 years in a cohort sampled during active or convalescent COVID-19.

This clone was recorded a few times. The chain is built from TRBV27 and TRBJ2-5; no reliable D call. The CDR3 covers 16 residues. CDR1 and CDR2 (germline): MNHEY, SMNVEV (reference sequence). Trimming stripped 5 bases from V and 2 bases from J, with 18 bases between. CDR3 amino acids: CASSPLATLGQETQYF. Written as DNA, the CDR3 is TGTGCCAGCAGTCCTTTAGCCACTCTGGGTCAAGAGACCCAGTACTTC.

The chain is built from TRBV5-8 and TRBJ2-5, with D perhaps matching TRBD1 (6 bases). The germline V and J ends were trimmed by 1 base and 2 bases, with 21 bases remaining between them. The CDR3 sequence is 18 residues long. CDR1 is SGHTS, CDR2 YDEGEE, per germline. CDR3 residues: CASSLYRLDRPTQETQYF. CDR3 nucleotides: TGTGCCAGCAGCTTGTATCGGTTGGACAGACCTACTCAAGAGACCCAGTACTTC.

This rearrangement joins TRBV7-3 to TRBJ2-3; D gene uncertain. CDR3 size: 13 residues. Trimming stripped 5 bases from V and 2 bases from J, with 8 bases between. Germline V gene data show CDR1 as SGHTA and CDR2 as FQGTGA. The CDR3: CASSTRFTDTQYF. For the CDR3, the DNA is TGTGCCAGCAGCACCAGATTCACAGATACGCAGTATTTT.

The chain employs TRBV7-8 and TRBJ2-5; 8 nucleotides agree with TRBD1. The ends lost 5 bases at V and 2 bases at J; junction bases unmatched: 7. The CDR3 length is 15 residues. Germline assignment: CDR1 SGHVS and CDR2 FQNEAQ. The CDR3 is CASSPGQGLQETQYF. In nucleotides, the CDR3 is TGTGCCAGCAGCCCTGGACAGGGCCTTCAAGAGACCCAGTACTTC.

This rearrangement joins TRBV19 to TRBJ2-7; 12 bases fit TRBD1. The CDR3 consists of 16 residues. CDR1 is LNHDA, CDR2 SQIVND, per germline (reference sequence). With 4 bases clipped from V and 2 bases from J, the junction kept 6 bases outside the gene matches. This chain's CDR3 is CASSTRDRGLPYEQYF. The DNA of the CDR3 is TGTGCCAGTAGTACCCGGGACAGGGGGCTCCCCTACGAGCAGTACTTC.

The chain combines TRBV12-3 or TRBV12-4 with TRBJ2-7; D not certain. Trimming took 2 bases from V and 5 from J, leaving 10 bases between them. The CDR3 runs 13 residues. The chain's CDR3 is CASSLTTGNEQYF. The CDR3 DNA is TGTGCCAGCAGTTTAACTACTGGCAACGAGCAGTACTTC.

This CDR3 reads CASSTGGLELFF. In DNA form, the CDR3 reads TGCGCCAGCAGCACAGGGGGGTTGGAGCTGTTTTTT. The chain uses TRBV5-1 and TRBJ2-2; 8 bases align to TRBD1. V gave up 4 bases and J gave up 10 bases; unmatched junction bases: 3. CDR1 SGHRS and CDR2 YFSETQ come from the germline V gene. CDR3 length: 12 amino acids.

The V gene is TRBV27, the J gene TRBJ1-1; D not certain. V lost 10 bases and J 4 bases, leaving 19 bases between the germline ends. Germline assignment: CDR1 MNHEY and CDR2 SMNVEV (reference sequence). The length of the CDR3 is 14 residues. The CDR3 loop reads CATGERSEGTEAFF. The CDR3 DNA reads as TGTGCCACTGGAGAGAGGAGTGAGGGCACTGAAGCTTTCTTT.

This chain joins TRBV6-5 and TRBJ1-2; a possible D gene is TRBD1 (6 bases). The CDR3 is made up of 13 amino acids. Germline CDR1 reads MNHEY; CDR2 reads SVGAGI. The V and J ends lost 4 bases and 4 bases respectively, with 10 bases between them. This CDR3 reads CASSLGQTYGYTF. CDR3 nucleotide sequence: TGTGCCAGCAGTTTGGGACAAACCTATGGCTACACCTTC.

This clone was detected once. The chain employs TRBV27 and TRBJ2-2, with a tentative D call TRBD2 (6 bases). Germline V lookup: CDR1 MNHEY, CDR2 SMNVEV (reference sequence). The CDR3 sequence is 17 residues long. V lost 10 bases, J lost 1 base, and 22 bases lay in between. CDR3 amino acids: CATTPSGAGQNTGELFF. The CDR3 region has the DNA TGTGCCACCACTCCCTCGGGAGCAGGGCAGAACACCGGGGAGCTGTTTTTT.

The chain has TRBV18 and TRBJ2-7; D not certain. V lost 2 bases and J lost 6, with 8 bases in between. Looked up from germline, CDR1 is KGHSH and CDR2 is LQKENI. There are 12 residues in the CDR3. The CDR3: CASSPFAGEQYF. For the CDR3, the DNA is TGTGCCAGCTCACCATTCGCCGGCGAGCAGTACTTC. Using reference TRBV18 and TRBJ2-7 for the parts outside the CDR3, the full variable domain is NAGVMQNPRHLVRRRGQEARLRCSPMKGHSHVYWYRQLPEEGLKFMVYLQKENIIDESGMPKERFSAEFPKEGPSILRIQQVVRGDSAAYFCASSPFAGEQYFGPGTRLTVT.

This chain links TRBV27 with TRBJ2-6, with D perhaps TRBD1 (6 bases). V was pared by 3 bases and J by 4 bases, with 19 bases between. This CDR3 region has 18 residues. The germline CDR1 and CDR2 sequences are MNHEY and SMNVEV (reference sequence). The CDR3 region is CASSLSPTRQAGANVLTF. In DNA form, the CDR3 reads TGTGCCAGCAGTTTGTCGCCGACGAGACAGGCCGGGGCCAACGTCCTGACTTTC.

This sequence joins TRBV20-1 and TRBJ1-4; 7 positions agree with TRBD1. Germline trimming cut 3 bases from V and 7 bases from J; bases unmatched to any gene: 8. This CDR3 has 14 residues. The V gene's germline CDR1 is DFQATT and CDR2 SNEGSKA (reference sequence). This CDR3 reads CSASRQGGSEKLFF. CDR3 nucleotides: TGCAGTGCTAGTAGACAGGGAGGTTCTGAAAAACTGTTTTTT.

The V call is TRBV28, the J call TRBJ1-2; 7 bases match TRBD1. CDR1 and CDR2 from the germline V gene are MDHEN and SYDVKM. The CDR3 extends over 14 amino acids. With V trimmed by 10 bases and J by 7 bases, 15 bases remained unmatched. CDR3 protein: CATTGARVSGGYTF. DNA of the CDR3: TGTGCCACCACAGGGGCCAGGGTTAGCGGTGGCTACACCTTC.

In this sample, this clone turned up a few times. J is TRBJ2-7 and V is TRBV12-3 or TRBV12-4; TRBD1 aligns across 7 bases. V was clipped by 6 bases and J by 0 bases; unmatched bases: 2. The CDR3 totals 13 residues. The CDR3 DNA reads as TGTGCCAGCAGACGGGACAGCTCCTACGAGCAGTACTTC. Amino acid sequence: CASRRDSSYEQYF.